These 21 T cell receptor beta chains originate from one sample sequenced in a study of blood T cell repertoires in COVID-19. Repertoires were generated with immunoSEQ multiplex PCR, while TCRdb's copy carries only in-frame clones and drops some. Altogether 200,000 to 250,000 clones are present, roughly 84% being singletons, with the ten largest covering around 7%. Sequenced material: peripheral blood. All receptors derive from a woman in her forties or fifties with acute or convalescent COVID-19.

The CDR3 protein is CASSYPGQGAGETQYF. Written as DNA, the CDR3 is TGTGCCAGCAGTTACCCGGGACAGGGGGCGGGAGAGACCCAGTACTTC. The chain has TRBV6-5 and TRBJ2-5; 12 nucleotides match TRBD1. The CDR3 runs to 16 residues. Germline V gives CDR1 MNHEY, CDR2 SVGAGI. V shed 2 bases and J 4 bases; nucleotides not matched to a gene: 5.

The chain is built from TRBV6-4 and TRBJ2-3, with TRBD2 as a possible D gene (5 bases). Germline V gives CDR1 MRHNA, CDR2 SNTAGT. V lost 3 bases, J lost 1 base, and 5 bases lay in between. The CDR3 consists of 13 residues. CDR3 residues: CASSEAGTDTQYF. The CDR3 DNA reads TGTGCCAGCAGTGAAGCGGGCACAGATACGCAGTATTTT.

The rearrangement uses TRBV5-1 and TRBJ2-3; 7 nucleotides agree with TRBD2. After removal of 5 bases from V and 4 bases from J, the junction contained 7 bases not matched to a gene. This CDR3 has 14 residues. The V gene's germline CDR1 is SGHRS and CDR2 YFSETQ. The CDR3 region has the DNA TGCGCCAGCAGGCCCCGACTAGCCGCAGATACGCAGTATTTT. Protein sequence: CASRPRLAADTQYF.

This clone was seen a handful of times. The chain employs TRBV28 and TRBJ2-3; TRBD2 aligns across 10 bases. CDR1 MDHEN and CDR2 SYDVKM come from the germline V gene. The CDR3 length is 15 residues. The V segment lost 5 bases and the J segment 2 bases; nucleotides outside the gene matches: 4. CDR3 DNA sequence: TGTGCCAGCAGTCCTAGCGGGAGAGACACAGATACGCAGTATTTT. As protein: CASSPSGRDTDTQYF.

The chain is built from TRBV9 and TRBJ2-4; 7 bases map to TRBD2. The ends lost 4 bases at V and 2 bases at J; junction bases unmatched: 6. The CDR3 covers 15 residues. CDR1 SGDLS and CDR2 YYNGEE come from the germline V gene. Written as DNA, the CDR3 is TGTGCCAGCAGCCCACGGAGCGGGACCAAAAACATTCAGTACTTC. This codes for CASSPRSGTKNIQYF.

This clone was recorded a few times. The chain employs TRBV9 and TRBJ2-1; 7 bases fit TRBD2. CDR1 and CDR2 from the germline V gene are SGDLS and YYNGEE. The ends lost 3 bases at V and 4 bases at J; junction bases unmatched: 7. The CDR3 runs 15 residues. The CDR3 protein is CASSASGIQYNEQFF. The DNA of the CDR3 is TGTGCCAGCAGCGCTAGCGGAATTCAATACAATGAGCAGTTCTTC.

The CDR3 loop reads CASSSPASQGDSPLHF. DNA of the CDR3: TGTGCCAGCAGTTCCCCGGCCAGCCAGGGGGATTCACCCCTCCACTTT. The rearrangement uses TRBV28 and TRBJ1-6, with TRBD1 matching over 7 bases. The V and J ends lost 4 bases and 8 bases, in that order; junction bases with no gene match: 11. The length of the CDR3 is 16 residues. CDR1 is MDHEN, CDR2 SYDVKM, per germline.

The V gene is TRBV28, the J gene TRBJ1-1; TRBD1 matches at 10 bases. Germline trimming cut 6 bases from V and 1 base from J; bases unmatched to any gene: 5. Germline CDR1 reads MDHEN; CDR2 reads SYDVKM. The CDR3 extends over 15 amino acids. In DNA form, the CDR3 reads TGTGCCAGCAGGGGGACAGGGGTGACGAACACTGAAGCTTTCTTT. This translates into CASRGTGVTNTEAFF.

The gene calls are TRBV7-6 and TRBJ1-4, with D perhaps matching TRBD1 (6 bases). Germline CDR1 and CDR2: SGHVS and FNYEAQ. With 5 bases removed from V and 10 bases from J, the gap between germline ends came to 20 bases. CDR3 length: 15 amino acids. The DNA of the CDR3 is TGTGCCAGCAGCCCTCTACATAGGGACACCGGAAAACTGTTTTTT. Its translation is CASSPLHRDTGKLFF.

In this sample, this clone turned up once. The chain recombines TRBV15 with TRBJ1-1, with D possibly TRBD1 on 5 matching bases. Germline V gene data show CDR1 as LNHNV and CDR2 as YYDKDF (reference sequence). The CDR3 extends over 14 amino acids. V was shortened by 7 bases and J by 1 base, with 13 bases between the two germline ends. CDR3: CATTRQYPNTEAFF. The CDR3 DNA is TGTGCCACCACTAGACAGTATCCGAACACTGAAGCTTTCTTT. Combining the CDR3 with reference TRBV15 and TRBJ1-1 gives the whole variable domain DAMVIQNPRYQVTQFGKPVTLSCSQTLNHNVMYWYQQKSSQAPKLLFHYYDKDFNNEADTPDNFQSRRPNTSFCFLDIRSPGLGDTAMYLCATTRQYPNTEAFFGQGTRLTVV.

This CDR3 reads CASCQSSASYEQYF. DNA of the CDR3: TGTGCCAGCTGCCAGTCTAGCGCATCCTACGAGCAGTACTTC. V usage is TRBV7-9 and J usage is TRBJ2-7, with a possible D match to TRBD2 (6 bases). Trimming cost V 8 bases and J 1 base, with 15 bases left between them. The CDR3 is 14 residues long. The germline V gene has CDR1 SEHNR and CDR2 FQNEAQ (reference sequence).

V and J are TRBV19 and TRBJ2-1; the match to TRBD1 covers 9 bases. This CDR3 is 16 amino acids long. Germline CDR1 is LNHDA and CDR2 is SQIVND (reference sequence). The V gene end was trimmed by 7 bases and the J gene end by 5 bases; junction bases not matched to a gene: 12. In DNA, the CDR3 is TGTGCCAGTACCCCGGGGGTGGGACAGGGAAACAATGAGCAGTTCTTC. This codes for CASTPGVGQGNNEQFF.

CDR3 nucleotides: TGTGCCAGCAGTAGAGCCGGGACACTCTACGAGCAGTACTTC. This translates into CASSRAGTLYEQYF. The chain joins TRBV25-1 to TRBJ2-7, with D possibly being TRBD1 (6 bases). V was shortened by 5 bases and J by 3 bases, with 14 bases between the two germline ends. The CDR3 covers 14 residues. Per the germline V gene, CDR1 is MGHDK and CDR2 is SYGVNS.

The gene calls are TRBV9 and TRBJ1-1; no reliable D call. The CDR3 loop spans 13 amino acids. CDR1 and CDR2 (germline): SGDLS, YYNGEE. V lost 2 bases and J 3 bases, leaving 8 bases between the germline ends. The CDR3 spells CASSVLTDTEAFF. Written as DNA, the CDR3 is TGTGCCAGCAGCGTCCTCACGGACACTGAAGCTTTCTTT.

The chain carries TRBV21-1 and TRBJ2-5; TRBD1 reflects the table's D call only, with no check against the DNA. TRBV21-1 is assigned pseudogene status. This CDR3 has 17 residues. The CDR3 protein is CASSRGCAGALRETQYF. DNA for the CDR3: TGTGCCAGCAGCAGAGGCTGTGCAGGGGCTTTACGAGAGACCCAGTACTTC.

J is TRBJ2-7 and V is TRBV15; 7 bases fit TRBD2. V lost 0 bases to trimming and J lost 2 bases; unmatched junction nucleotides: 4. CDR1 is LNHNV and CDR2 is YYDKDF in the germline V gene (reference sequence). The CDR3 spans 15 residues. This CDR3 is CATSRDDSGTYEQYF. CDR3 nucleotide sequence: TGTGCCACCAGCAGAGACGACAGCGGGACCTACGAGCAGTACTTC. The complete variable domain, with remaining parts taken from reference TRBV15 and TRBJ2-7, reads DAMVIQNPRYQVTQFGKPVTLSCSQTLNHNVMYWYQQKSSQAPKLLFHYYDKDFNNEADTPDNFQSRRPNTSFCFLDIRSPGLGDTAMYLCATSRDDSGTYEQYFGPGTRLTVT.

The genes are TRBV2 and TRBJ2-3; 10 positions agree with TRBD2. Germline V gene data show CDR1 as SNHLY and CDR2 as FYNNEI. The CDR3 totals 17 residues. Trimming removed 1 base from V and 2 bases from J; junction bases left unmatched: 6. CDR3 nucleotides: TGTGCCAGCAGTGAAGGGTGGACTAGCGGCTCCACAGATACGCAGTATTTT. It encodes CASSEGWTSGSTDTQYF.

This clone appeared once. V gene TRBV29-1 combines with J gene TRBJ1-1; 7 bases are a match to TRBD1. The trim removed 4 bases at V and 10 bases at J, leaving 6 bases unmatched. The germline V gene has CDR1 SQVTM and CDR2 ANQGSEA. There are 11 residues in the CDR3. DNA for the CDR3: TGCAGCGTTGTTATCGACAGGGTAGCTTTCTTT. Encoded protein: CSVVIDRVAFF.

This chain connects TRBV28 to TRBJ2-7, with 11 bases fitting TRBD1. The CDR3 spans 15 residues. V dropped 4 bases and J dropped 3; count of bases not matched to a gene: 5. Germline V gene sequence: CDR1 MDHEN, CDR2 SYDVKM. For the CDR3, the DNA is TGTGCCAGCAGTTACCGGGACAGGGGGAGCTACGAGCAGTACTTC. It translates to CASSYRDRGSYEQYF.

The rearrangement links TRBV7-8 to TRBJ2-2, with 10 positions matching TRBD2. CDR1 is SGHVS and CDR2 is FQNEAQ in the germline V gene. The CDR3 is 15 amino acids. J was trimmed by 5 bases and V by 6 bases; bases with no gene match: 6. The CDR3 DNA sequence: TGTGCCAGCAGTTTGACTAGCGGGTTTACCGGGGAGCTGTTTTTT. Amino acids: CASSLTSGFTGELFF.

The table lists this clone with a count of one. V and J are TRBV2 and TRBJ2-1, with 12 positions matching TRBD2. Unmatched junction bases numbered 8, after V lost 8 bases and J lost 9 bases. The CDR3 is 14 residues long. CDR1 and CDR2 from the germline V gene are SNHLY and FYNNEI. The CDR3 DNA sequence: TGTGCCAGCCAGAAGACTAGCGGGAGCGGTGAGCAGTTCTTC. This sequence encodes CASQKTSGSGEQFF.